This TCR beta chain was documented in a study of control samples from healthy donors and cancer patients. Generated by immunoSEQ multiplex PCR, the TCRdb table keeps only in-frame clones and is missing some. The table records over 55,000 clones, 75% to 95% of them present only once. This clonotype was sampled from a man younger than 45 with colorectal cancer. The sequenced sample consisted of PBMCs.

Here the CDR3 DNA reads TGTGCCAGCAGCTTATCTAGGACGGAGACCCAGTACTTC. Its protein product is CASSLSRTETQYF. This chain joins TRBV7-9 and TRBJ2-5; the D is unclear. V was cut by 2 bases and J by 5 bases, with 9 bases left in between. From germline, CDR1 is SEHNR and CDR2 FQNEAQ (reference sequence). This CDR3 spans 13 amino acids.